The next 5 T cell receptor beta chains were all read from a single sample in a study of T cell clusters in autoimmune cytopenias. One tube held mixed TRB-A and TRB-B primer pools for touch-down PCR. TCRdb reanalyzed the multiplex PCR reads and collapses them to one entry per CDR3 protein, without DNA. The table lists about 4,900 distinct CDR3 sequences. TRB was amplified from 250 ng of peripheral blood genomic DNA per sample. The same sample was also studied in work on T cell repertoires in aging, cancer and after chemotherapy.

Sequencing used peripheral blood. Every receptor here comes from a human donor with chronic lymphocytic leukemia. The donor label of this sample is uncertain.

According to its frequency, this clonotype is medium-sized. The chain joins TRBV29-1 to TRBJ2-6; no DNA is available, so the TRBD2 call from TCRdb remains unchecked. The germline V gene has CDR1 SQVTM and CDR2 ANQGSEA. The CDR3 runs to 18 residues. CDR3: CSVYRTPAGPSGANVLTF.

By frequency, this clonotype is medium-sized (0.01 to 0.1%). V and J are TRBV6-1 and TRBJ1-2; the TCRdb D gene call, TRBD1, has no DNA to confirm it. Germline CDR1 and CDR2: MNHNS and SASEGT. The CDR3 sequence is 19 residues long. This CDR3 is CASSENRQGRNSPRYGYTF.

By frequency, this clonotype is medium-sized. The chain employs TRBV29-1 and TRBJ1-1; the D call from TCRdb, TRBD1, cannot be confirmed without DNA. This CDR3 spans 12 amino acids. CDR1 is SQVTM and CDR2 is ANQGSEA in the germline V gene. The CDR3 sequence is CSAGTGNTEAFF.

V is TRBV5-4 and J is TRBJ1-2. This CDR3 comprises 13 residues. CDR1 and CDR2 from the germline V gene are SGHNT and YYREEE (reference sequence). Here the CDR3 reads CASSLVGPGGYTF.

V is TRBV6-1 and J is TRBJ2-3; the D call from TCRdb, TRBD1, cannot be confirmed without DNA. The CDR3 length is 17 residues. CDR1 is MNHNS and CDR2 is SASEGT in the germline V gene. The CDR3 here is CASSERGGSASTDTQYF.